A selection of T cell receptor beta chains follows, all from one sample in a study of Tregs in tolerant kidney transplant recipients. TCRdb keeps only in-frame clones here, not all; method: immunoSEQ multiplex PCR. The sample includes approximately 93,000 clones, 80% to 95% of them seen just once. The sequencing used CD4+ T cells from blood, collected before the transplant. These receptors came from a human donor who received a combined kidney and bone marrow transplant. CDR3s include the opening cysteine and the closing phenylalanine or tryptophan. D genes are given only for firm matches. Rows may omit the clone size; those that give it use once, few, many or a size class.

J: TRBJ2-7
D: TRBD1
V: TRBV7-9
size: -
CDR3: CASSLGQGNEQYF
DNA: TGTGCCAGCAGCTTGGGACAGGGAAACGAGCAGTACTTC

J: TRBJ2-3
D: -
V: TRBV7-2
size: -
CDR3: CASSVDAGTDTQYF
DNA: TGTGCCAGCAGCGTAGACGCGGGCACAGATACGCAGTATTTT

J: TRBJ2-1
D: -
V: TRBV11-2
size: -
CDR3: CASSLVGGRHEQFF
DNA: TGTGCCAGCAGCTTAGTTGGGGGGAGACATGAGCAGTTCTTC

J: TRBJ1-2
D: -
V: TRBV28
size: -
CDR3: CASSPGHSNYGYTF
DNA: TGTGCCAGCAGCCCGGGACACAGTAACTATGGCTACACCTTC

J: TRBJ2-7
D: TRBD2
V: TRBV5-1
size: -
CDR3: CASSITSGRSYEQYF
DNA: TGCGCCAGCAGCATAACTAGCGGGCGCTCCTACGAGCAGTACTTC

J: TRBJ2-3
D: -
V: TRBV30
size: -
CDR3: CAWSLLAGLVDTQYF
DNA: TGTGCCTGGAGTTTGCTGGCGGGGCTAGTGGATACGCAGTATTTT

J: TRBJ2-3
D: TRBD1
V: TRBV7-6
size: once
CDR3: CASSFGDRATDTQYF
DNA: TGTGCCAGCAGCTTCGGCGACAGGGCCACAGATACGCAGTATTTT

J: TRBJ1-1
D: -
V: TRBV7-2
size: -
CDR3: CASSYGQYTEAFF
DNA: TGTGCCAGCAGCTATGGACAGTACACTGAAGCTTTCTTT

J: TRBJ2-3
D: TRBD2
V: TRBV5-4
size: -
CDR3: CASSLGLRGGPGDTQYF
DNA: TGTGCCAGCAGCTTGGGTCTCCGGGGGGGCCCGGGAGATACGCAGTATTTT

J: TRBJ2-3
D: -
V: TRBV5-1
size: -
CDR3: CASSFEKSGSTDTQYF
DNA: TGCGCCAGCAGCTTCGAGAAGAGCGGGTCCACAGATACGCAGTATTTT

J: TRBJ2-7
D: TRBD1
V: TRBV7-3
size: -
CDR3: CASSQRGQSGYEQYF
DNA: TGTGCCAGCAGCCAAAGGGGACAGAGTGGGTACGAGCAGTACTTC

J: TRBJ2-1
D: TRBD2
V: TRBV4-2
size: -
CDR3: CASSQRHGLAGGNEQFF
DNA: TGTGCCAGCAGCCAGAGACACGGACTAGCTGGGGGCAATGAGCAGTTCTTC

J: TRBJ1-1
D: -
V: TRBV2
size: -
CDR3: CACGTGFTEAFF
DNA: TGTGCCTGCGGAACGGGGTTCACTGAAGCTTTCTTT

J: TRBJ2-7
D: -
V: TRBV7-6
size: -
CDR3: CASTSGGTGSHEQYF
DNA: TGTGCCAGCACCTCGGGGGGGACAGGGTCCCACGAGCAGTACTTC

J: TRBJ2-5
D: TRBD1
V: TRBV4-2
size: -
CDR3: CASSQITGVGETQYF
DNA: TGTGCCAGCAGCCAAATCACAGGGGTTGGGGAGACCCAGTACTTC

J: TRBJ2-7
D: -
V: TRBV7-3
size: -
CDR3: CASSLTEGSEQYF
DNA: TGTGCCAGCAGCTTAACGGAAGGGAGCGAGCAGTACTTC

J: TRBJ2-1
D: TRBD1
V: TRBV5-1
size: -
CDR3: CASSLVGTDYNEQFF
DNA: TGCGCCAGCAGCTTGGTCGGGACAGATTACAATGAGCAGTTCTTC

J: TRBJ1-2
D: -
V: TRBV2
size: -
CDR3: CASSVKNYGYTF
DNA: TGTGCCAGCAGTGTAAAAAACTATGGCTACACCTTC

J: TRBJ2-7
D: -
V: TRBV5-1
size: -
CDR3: CASSFSGLSYEQYF
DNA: TGCGCCAGCTCCTTTTCGGGACTCTCCTACGAGCAGTACTTC

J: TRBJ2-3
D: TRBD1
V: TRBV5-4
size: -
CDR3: CASSEGQVVFLADTQYF
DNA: TGTGCCAGCAGCGAAGGACAGGTAGTTTTTCTCGCAGATACGCAGTATTTT

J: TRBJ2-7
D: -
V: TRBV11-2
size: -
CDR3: CASTRLPISYEQYF
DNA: TGTGCCAGCACACGACTACCGATTTCCTACGAGCAGTACTTC

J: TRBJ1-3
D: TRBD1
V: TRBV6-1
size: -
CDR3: CASYRGPGNTIYF
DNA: TGTGCCAGCTACAGGGGCCCTGGAAACACCATATATTTT

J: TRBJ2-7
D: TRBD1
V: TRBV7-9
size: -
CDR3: CASSYRGWYEQYF
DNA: TGTGCCAGCAGCTACAGGGGGTGGTACGAGCAGTACTTC

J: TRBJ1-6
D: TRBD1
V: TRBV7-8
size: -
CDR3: CASSLGDRGSPLHF
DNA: TGTGCCAGCAGCTTAGGGGACAGGGGTTCACCCCTCCACTTT

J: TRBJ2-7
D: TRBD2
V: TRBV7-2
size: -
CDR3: CASSQGREAYEQYF
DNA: TGTGCCAGCAGCCAGGGGCGGGAGGCCTACGAGCAGTACTTC

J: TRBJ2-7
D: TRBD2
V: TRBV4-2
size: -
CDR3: CASSQGVGLAGGTYEQYF
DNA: TGTGCCAGCAGCCAAGGGGTAGGCCTAGCGGGGGGCACCTACGAGCAGTACTTC

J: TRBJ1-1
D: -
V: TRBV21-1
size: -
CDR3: CASTKVGLGDTEAFF
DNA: TGTGCCAGCACTAAGGTAGGTTTGGGCGACACTGAAGCTTTCTTT